The 17 T cell receptor beta chains below were found in one sample sequenced in a study of blood T cell repertoires in COVID-19. Libraries were prepared by immunoSEQ multiplex PCR; TCRdb keeps only in-frame clonotypes and omits some of them. In the table there are some 200,000 clones, around 87% of which are singletons. The sequencing input was peripheral blood. The receptors here all came from a man younger than 35 with active or convalescent COVID-19.

The V gene is TRBV6-5, the J gene TRBJ2-7, with D possibly being TRBD1 (6 bases). V was clipped by 1 base and J by 3 bases, with 13 bases between them. Germline V gene sequence: CDR1 MNHEY, CDR2 SVGAGI. This CDR3 has 15 amino acids. CDR3 region: CASSYYKGVSYEQYF. CDR3 sequence (DNA): TGTGCCAGCAGTTACTATAAGGGGGTGAGCTACGAGCAGTACTTC.

V and J are TRBV4-3 and TRBJ2-3; D may be TRBD1 (5 bases). The V gene lost 1 base and the J gene lost 1 base, with 12 bases spanning the gap. CDR3 length equals 16 residues. Germline V lookup: CDR1 LGHNA, CDR2 YSLEER. CDR3: CASSQGDSRGTDTQYF. CDR3 DNA: TGCGCCAGCAGCCAAGGAGATAGCAGGGGCACAGATACGCAGTATTTT.

The CDR3 is CASSLVLAGVNEQFF. The CDR3 region has the DNA TGTGCCAGCAGCTTAGTTTTAGCGGGAGTGAATGAGCAGTTCTTC. The chain has TRBV7-6 and TRBJ2-1; 9 nucleotides agree with TRBD2. Germline CDR1 and CDR2: SGHVS and FNYEAQ. The V segment lost 1 base and the J segment 7 bases; nucleotides outside the gene matches: 5. This CDR3 spans 15 amino acids.

The genes are TRBV7-9 and TRBJ2-7, with D perhaps matching TRBD1 (5 bases). The CDR3 totals 14 residues. Looked up from germline, CDR1 is SEHNR and CDR2 is FQNEAQ (reference sequence). Trimming took 1 base from V and 3 from J, leaving 10 bases between them. CDR3 nucleotide sequence: TGTGCCAGCAGCTTAGGTGACAGAAACTACGAGCAGTACGTC. Residues: CASSLGDRNYEQYV.

This clone has just one count. V is TRBV11-2 and J is TRBJ1-2; the match to TRBD1 covers 8 bases. After removal of 3 bases from V and 2 bases from J, the junction contained 11 bases not matched to a gene. The CDR3 loop spans 17 amino acids. Germline CDR1 is SGHAT and CDR2 is FQNNGV. The CDR3 sequence is CASSFGQGEVKNYGYTF. DNA of the CDR3: TGTGCCAGCAGCTTCGGACAGGGAGAGGTGAAAAACTATGGCTACACCTTC.

This clone was counted many times. CDR3 bases: TGTGCCAGCAGCCCTGTGAGGGAGGGCACCGGGGAGCTGTTTTTT. This gives the protein CASSPVREGTGELFF. The chain links TRBV11-3 to TRBJ2-2; TRBD2 agrees at 7 bases. The CDR3 contains 15 residues. Unmatched junction bases numbered 7, after V lost 5 bases and J lost 4 bases. Germline assignment: CDR1 SGHNT and CDR2 YENEEA.

The V gene is TRBV19, the J gene TRBJ1-6; no firm D call. Deletions cut 9 bases from V and 7 bases from J, with 16 bases between. There are 14 residues in the CDR3. From germline, CDR1 is LNHDA and CDR2 SQIVND (reference sequence). The CDR3 sequence: CASTTGGNNSPLHF. DNA for the CDR3: TGTGCCAGCACGACGGGAGGGAACAATTCACCCCTCCACTTT.

The chain recombines TRBV2 with TRBJ2-1; 9 bases are a match to TRBD2. This CDR3 contains 18 residues. The germline V gene encodes CDR1 SNHLY and CDR2 FYNNEI. The trim removed 3 bases at V and 3 bases at J, leaving 12 bases unmatched. The CDR3 DNA sequence: TGTGCCAGCAGTGATACCGGAGCGGGGGGCCTTTACTACAATGAGCAGTTCTTC. It translates to CASSDTGAGGLYYNEQFF.

The chain recombines TRBV6-1 with TRBJ2-7; a weak D match, TRBD1 (5 bases). CDR1 MNHNS and CDR2 SASEGT come from the germline V gene. V lost 1 base and J 0 bases, leaving 10 bases between the germline ends. This CDR3 spans 15 amino acids. The CDR3 loop reads CASSEEVRDSYEQYV. In nucleotides, the CDR3 is TGTGCCAGCAGTGAAGAGGTCAGGGACTCCTACGAGCAGTACGTC.

The table lists this clone with a few counts. The J gene is TRBJ1-2, the V gene TRBV29-1, with D possibly being TRBD1 (5 bases). The CDR3 runs to 13 residues. V lost 6 bases to trimming and J lost 4 bases, with 15 bases between them. Germline CDR1 reads SQVTM; CDR2 reads ANQGSEA. CDR3 nucleotides: TGCAGCGTCCCGGACACCTACTCCTATGGCTACACCTTC. It yields the protein CSVPDTYSYGYTF.

This clone was observed a single time. This rearrangement joins TRBV3-1 (or the pseudogene TRBV3-2) to TRBJ2-2, with TRBD1 identical over 8 bases. V shed 2 bases, J shed 3 bases, and the junction held 11 bases outside the gene matches. Germline V gene lookup returns CDR1 LGHDT and CDR2 YNNKEL (reference sequence). The length of the CDR3 is 18 residues. CDR3 sequence (DNA): TGTGCCAGCAGCCAACCACCGTGGGACAGGAGGTACACCGGGGAGCTGTTTTTT. Amino acid sequence: CASSQPPWDRRYTGELFF.

This chain links TRBV27 with TRBJ2-7; a weak D match, TRBD2 (6 bases). V was trimmed by 4 bases and J by 6 bases, leaving 16 bases between them. Germline V gene data show CDR1 as MNHEY and CDR2 as SMNVEV (reference sequence). The CDR3 length is 14 residues. This CDR3 is CASSWDSLATEQYV. The CDR3 DNA sequence: TGTGCCAGCAGTTGGGACTCGTTAGCGACCGAGCAGTACGTC.

This clone has a single count. The rearrangement links TRBV11-2 to TRBJ1-3; 11 bases are shared with TRBD1. Germline loops: CDR1 SGHAT, CDR2 FQNNGV. CDR3 length: 14 amino acids. V lost 3 bases to trimming and J lost 7 bases; unmatched junction nucleotides: 2. This chain's CDR3 is CASSFGDRGNTIYF. CDR3 bases: TGTGCCAGCAGCTTTGGGGACAGGGGGAACACCATATATTTT.

The chain joins TRBV7-8 to TRBJ1-1; 10 bases agree with TRBD1. Germline CDR1 reads SGHVS; CDR2 reads FQNEAQ. V gave up 5 bases and J gave up 11 bases; unmatched junction bases: 5. The CDR3 runs to 12 residues. This CDR3 reads CASSPGQGTAFF. CDR3 sequence (DNA): TGTGCCAGCAGCCCGGGACAGGGGACGGCTTTCTTT.

J is TRBJ2-2 and V is TRBV5-1, with TRBD2 matching 14 bases. Unmatched junction bases numbered 7, after V lost 4 bases and J lost 5 bases. The CDR3 runs to 17 residues. Germline V gene sequence: CDR1 SGHRS, CDR2 YFSETQ. The CDR3 nucleotides are TGCGCCAGCAGCCCCGGACTAGCGGGGGGACGGACCGGGGAGCTGTTTTTT. Translating gives CASSPGLAGGRTGELFF.

V gene TRBV10-3 combines with J gene TRBJ2-1, with 10 bases identical to TRBD2. After removal of 6 bases from V and 0 bases from J, the junction contained 5 bases not matched to a gene. This CDR3 spans 16 amino acids. Germline V lookup: CDR1 ENHRY, CDR2 SYGVKD. Here the CDR3 reads CAIRFSSGSSYNEQFF. The CDR3, as DNA: TGTGCCATCAGATTCTCTAGCGGGAGCTCCTACAATGAGCAGTTCTTC.

The V gene is TRBV4-1, the J gene TRBJ2-1, with TRBD2 as a possible D gene (7 bases). The ends were cut back, 0 bases at V and 7 bases at J, with 13 bases in the middle. Germline V gene data show CDR1 as MGHRA and CDR2 as YSYEKL. CDR3 length: 15 amino acids. The CDR3 is CASSQDLAGANEQFF. CDR3 bases: TGCGCCAGCAGCCAAGATCTGGCGGGGGCGAATGAGCAGTTCTTC.